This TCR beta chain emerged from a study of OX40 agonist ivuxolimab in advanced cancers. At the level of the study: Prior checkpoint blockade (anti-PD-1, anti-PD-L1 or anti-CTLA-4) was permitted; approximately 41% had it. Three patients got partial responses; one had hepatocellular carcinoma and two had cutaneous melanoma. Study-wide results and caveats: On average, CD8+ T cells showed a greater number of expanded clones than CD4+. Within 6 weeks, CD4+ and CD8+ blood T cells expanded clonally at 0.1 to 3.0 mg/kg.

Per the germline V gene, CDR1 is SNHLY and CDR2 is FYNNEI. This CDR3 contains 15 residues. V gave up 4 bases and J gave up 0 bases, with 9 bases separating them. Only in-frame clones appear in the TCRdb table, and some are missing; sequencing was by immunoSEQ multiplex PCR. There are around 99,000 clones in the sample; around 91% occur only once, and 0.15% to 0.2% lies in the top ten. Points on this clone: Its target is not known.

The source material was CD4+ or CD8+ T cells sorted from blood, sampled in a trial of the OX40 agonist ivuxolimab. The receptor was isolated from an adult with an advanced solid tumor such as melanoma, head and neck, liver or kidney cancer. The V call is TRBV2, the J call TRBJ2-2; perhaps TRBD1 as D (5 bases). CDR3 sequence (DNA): TGTGCCAGCAGTGTAACAGGAACGAACACCGGGGAGCTGTTTTTT. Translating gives CASSVTGTNTGELFF.